Presented here are 21 T cell receptor beta chains from one specimen sequenced in a study of T cell repertoires in cytomegalovirus infection. A single record per CDR3 protein comes from TCRdb applying MiXCR to the reads. The sample comprises around 740,000 distinct CDR3 sequences, 35% to 45% of which are singletons, and more than 2.5% rests with the top ten. Sample: PBMCs. The receptors here all came from a human donor in good health (CMV status not recorded). Some clones in this sample may be carry-over from other donors' samples.

V usage is TRBV6-2 or TRBV6-3 and J usage is TRBJ2-3; 9 bases fit TRBD2. Trimming at V came to 5 bases and at J to 3 bases, leaving 6 bases not matched to a gene. CDR1 and CDR2 from the germline V gene are MNHEY and SVGEGT. The CDR3 totals 15 residues. Here the CDR3 DNA reads TGTGCCAGCAGTCCGGGACTAGCAAGGACAGATACGCAGTATTTT. It yields the protein CASSPGLARTDTQYF.

This clonotype came up a few times. V is TRBV19 and J is TRBJ1-2, with a possible D match to TRBD1 (5 bases). In germline, CDR1 is LNHDA, CDR2 SQIVND (reference sequence). The ends were cut back, 7 bases at V and 7 bases at J, with 34 bases in the middle. The CDR3 extends over 19 amino acids. Here the CDR3 DNA reads TGTGCCAGTAAAAAGACAGTAACCTCTATGGCTACAATGAGACGTGGCTACACCTTC. Its translation: CASKKTVTSMATMRRGYTF.

In its sample, this clonotype was seen a few times. This chain joins TRBV12-3 or TRBV12-4 and TRBJ1-4; unclear D gene. This CDR3 is 15 amino acids long. The V gene lost 7 bases and the J gene lost 8 bases, with 20 bases spanning the gap. CDR3 in amino acids: CASTTRGFETEKLFF. The CDR3 DNA reads as TGTGCCAGCACCACCCGAGGATTCGAAACGGAAAAACTGTTTTTT.

The rearrangement joins TRBV7-2 to TRBJ2-4; a possible D gene is TRBD2 (5 bases). V shed 8 bases and J shed 0 bases, with 26 bases lying between them. The CDR3 sequence is 19 residues long. Germline lookup yields CDR1 SGHTA and CDR2 FQGNSA. CDR3 coding DNA: TGTGCCAGCGTATGGCGCTGGGAGAGCGGATCGCTAGCCAAAAACATTCAGTACTTC. It codes for CASVWRWESGSLAKNIQYF.

This chain joins TRBV5-5 and TRBJ2-3; D is unresolved. CDR3 size: 11 residues. Trimming pared 1 base from V and 7 bases from J, leaving 4 bases between. The germline CDR1 and CDR2 sequences are SGHKS and YYEKEE (reference sequence). CDR3 in amino acids: CASSLLNTQYF. CDR3 coding DNA: TGTGCCAGCAGCTTGCTTAATACGCAGTATTTT.

The chain employs TRBV15 and TRBJ1-2; weak D call: TRBD1 (5 bases). The CDR3 runs to 18 residues. V lost 1 base and J 0 bases, leaving 18 bases between the germline ends. Germline V CDR1 and CDR2: LNHNV, YYDKDF (reference sequence). The DNA for the CDR3 is TGTGCCACCAGCAGAGGGGACCGGGCTACCGAGGCTAACTATGGCTACACCTTC. This gives the protein CATSRGDRATEANYGYTF.

This clonotype showed up just a few times. This chain connects TRBV28 to TRBJ2-7; 7 bases line up with TRBD1. Germline CDR1 reads MDHEN; CDR2 reads SYDVKM. The V gene end was trimmed by 5 bases and the J gene end by 5 bases; junction bases not matched to a gene: 9. This CDR3 comprises 14 residues. CDR3 loop: CASSPRDRSDEQYF. The CDR3 region has the DNA TGTGCCAGCAGTCCCCGGGACAGATCGGACGAGCAGTACTTC.

This chain links TRBV20-1 with TRBJ2-4, with 7 positions matching TRBD1. From germline, CDR1 is DFQATT and CDR2 SNEGSKA (reference sequence). This CDR3 is built from 15 residues. Germline trimming cut 0 bases from V and 6 bases from J; bases unmatched to any gene: 8. The CDR3 region is CSARDLSGDRNIQYF. The CDR3 DNA reads TGCAGTGCTAGAGATCTCTCAGGGGACAGAAACATTCAGTACTTC.

V gene TRBV9 combines with J gene TRBJ1-1; unclear D gene. V lost 3 bases, J lost 4 bases, and 13 bases lay in between. This CDR3 has 14 residues. Germline CDR1 reads SGDLS; CDR2 reads YYNGEE. The CDR3 nucleotides are TGTGCCAGCAGCGCCGGCGACTGGGGCACTGAAGCTTTCTTT. It yields the protein CASSAGDWGTEAFF.

The rearrangement joins TRBV7-9 to TRBJ2-5; maybe TRBD1 (6 bases). Germline CDR1 reads SEHNR; CDR2 reads FQNEAQ (reference sequence). There are 14 residues in the CDR3. The V end was cut by 4 bases, the J end by 3 bases, with 12 bases between. CDR3 amino acids: CASSYGRDKETQYF. As DNA, the CDR3 is TGTGCCAGCAGCTACGGCCGGGACAAAGAGACCCAGTACTTC. Complete variable domain (other parts from reference TRBV7-9 and TRBJ2-5): DTGVSQNPRHKITKRGQNVTFRCDPISEHNRLYWYRQTLGQGPEFLTYFQNEAQLEKSRLLSDRFSAERPKGSFSTLEIQRTEQGDSAMYLCASSYGRDKETQYFGPGTRLLVL.

The rearrangement joins TRBV5-1 to TRBJ2-7; 9 bases are a match to TRBD1. The V segment lost 2 bases and the J segment 0 bases; nucleotides outside the gene matches: 9. This CDR3 is 17 amino acids long. Germline CDR1 reads SGHRS; CDR2 reads YFSETQ. CDR3 coding DNA: TGCGCCAGCAGCTTTACAGGGGGCCGGATCGGCTCCTACGAGCAGTACTTC. This codes for CASSFTGGRIGSYEQYF.

This clonotype was seen a few times. This sequence joins TRBV6-4 and TRBJ2-3; 13 bases match TRBD2. The CDR3 runs 15 residues. Germline lookup yields CDR1 MRHNA and CDR2 SNTAGT. Trimming removed 5 bases from V and 6 bases from J; junction bases left unmatched: 5. CDR3 residues: CASSRLAGGMDTQYF. The CDR3 coding sequence is TGTGCCAGCAGTCGACTAGCGGGAGGCATGGATACGCAGTATTTT.

The chain joins TRBV24-1 to TRBJ2-3; D uncertain. The CDR3 is made up of 12 amino acids. The germline V and J ends were trimmed by 8 bases and 2 bases, with 7 bases remaining between them. From germline, CDR1 is KGHDR and CDR2 SFDVKD. CDR3 residues: CATTDNTDTQYF. CDR3 sequence (DNA): TGTGCCACCACTGACAACACAGATACGCAGTATTTT.

A remark on this clonotype: As the CDR3 is not closed by the conserved phenylalanine or tryptophan, this likely results from a read error. This chain joins TRBV20-1 and TRBJ2-2, with 15 positions matching TRBD2. The V gene end was trimmed by 0 bases and the J gene end by 7 bases; junction bases not matched to a gene: 12. Germline V lookup: CDR1 DFQATT, CDR2 SNEGSKA (reference sequence). CDR3 length equals 19 residues. The CDR3 DNA follows: TGCAGTGCTAGAGATCCCGGACTAGCGGGGGGGCGACGGGTCGGGGAGCTGTTTTGT. It encodes CSARDPGLAGGRRVGELFC.

In the case of this clonotype: Germline and junction disagree at one end, which may indicate a read error. The rearrangement uses TRBV15 and TRBJ2-1; a weak D match, TRBD1 (6 bases). Germline V lookup: CDR1 LNHNV, CDR2 YYDKDF (reference sequence). This CDR3 region has 11 residues. The CDR3 here is CATSRTGSAHF. The DNA of the CDR3 is TGTGCCACCAGCAGGACAGGTTCCGCGCACTTC.

The chain couples TRBV5-4 to TRBJ2-3; D is unresolved. V lost 0 bases and J 10 bases, leaving 9 bases between the germline ends. The germline V gene has CDR1 SGHNT and CDR2 YYREEE (reference sequence). The CDR3 has 12 amino acids. This CDR3 reads CASSLGPPPQYF. In nucleotides, the CDR3 is TGTGCCAGCAGCTTGGGACCCCCGCCGCAGTATTTT.

The gene calls are TRBV25-1 and TRBJ2-7; 9 bases fit TRBD1. V trimming: 5 bases; J trimming: 5 bases; junction bases outside the gene matches: 7. Germline V lookup: CDR1 MGHDK, CDR2 SYGVNS. This CDR3 has 14 amino acids. CDR3 sequence: CASSMTGGIHEQYF. The CDR3 coding sequence is TGTGCCAGCAGTATGACAGGGGGTATCCACGAGCAGTACTTC.

V and J are TRBV9 and TRBJ2-5; tentative D call: TRBD2 (7 bases). Germline values: CDR1 SGDLS, CDR2 YYNGEE. CDR3 length: 14 amino acids. V lost 3 bases and J lost 5, with 14 bases in between. Written as DNA, the CDR3 is TGTGCCAGCAGCGCCCGCCGGGGGGCGGAGACCCAGTACTTC. Residues: CASSARRGAETQYF. The full variable domain, rest sourced from reference TRBV9 and TRBJ2-5, is DSGVTQTPKHLITATGQRVTLRCSPRSGDLSVYWYQQSLDQGLQFLIQYYNGEERAKGNILERFSAQQFPDLHSELNLSSLELGDSALYFCASSARRGAETQYFGPGTRLLVL.

The chain combines TRBV28 with TRBJ2-5; 8 positions agree with TRBD1. J gave up 0 bases and V 7 bases, and 7 bases lay outside the gene matches. Germline V gene lookup returns CDR1 MDHEN and CDR2 SYDVKM. The CDR3 is 15 amino acids. CDR3 residues: CASISRDRYQETQYF. In DNA, the CDR3 is TGTGCCAGCATTTCACGGGACAGGTACCAAGAGACCCAGTACTTC. Variable domain in full (rest from reference TRBV28 and TRBJ2-5): DVKVTQSSRYLVKRTGEKVFLECVQDMDHENMFWYRQDPGLGLRLIYFSYDVKMKEKGDIPEGYSVSREKKERFSLILESASTNQTSMYLCASISRDRYQETQYFGPGTRLLVL.

The gene calls are TRBV28 and TRBJ2-3; 12 nucleotides line up with TRBD2. The CDR3 runs 16 residues. V lost 3 bases, J lost 5 bases, and 6 bases stayed unmatched. CDR1 MDHEN and CDR2 SYDVKM come from the germline V gene. As DNA, the CDR3 is TGTGCCAGCAGTTTGGCTAGCGGGAGGGCCCGAGATACGCAGTATTTT. It codes for CASSLASGRARDTQYF.

This clonotype was detected only a few times. This rearrangement joins TRBV27 to TRBJ1-2; tentative D call: TRBD1 (5 bases). V lost 5 bases and J 7 bases, leaving 14 bases between the germline ends. The germline V gene has CDR1 MNHEY and CDR2 SMNVEV (reference sequence). The CDR3 has 13 amino acids. CDR3 sequence (DNA): TGTGCCAGCAGTCCCGGGTTGGGGGTTGGCTACACCTTC. Translated, it gives CASSPGLGVGYTF.